These 23 T cell receptor beta chains came from one sample sequenced in a study of blood T cell repertoires in COVID-19. Assay: immunoSEQ multiplex PCR; the TCRdb copy retains only in-frame clones and omits some. This sample has some 70,000 clones; around 85% occur once, and the top ten carry 15% to 20%. What was sequenced was peripheral blood. Receptors originate from a man aged 35 to 55 with COVID-19, enrolled during active disease.

As DNA, the CDR3 is TGTGCCAGCAGCCAAGAACTCAGGGGGGCCGGGGAGACCCAGTACTTC. It is translated as CASSQELRGAGETQYF. V gene TRBV14 combines with J gene TRBJ2-5, with D maybe TRBD1 (7 bases). Trimming pared 0 bases from V and 5 bases from J, leaving 16 bases between. This CDR3 is built from 16 residues. CDR1 and CDR2 from the germline V gene are SGHDN and FVKESK.

Within the sample, this clone is medium-sized (0.01 to 0.1%). The V call is TRBV12-3 or TRBV12-4, the J call TRBJ2-7; weak D call: TRBD2 (5 bases). This CDR3 region has 13 residues. V dropped 6 bases and J dropped 1 base, with 10 bases sitting between them. CDR3 residues: CASRQRRSYEQYF. The CDR3 nucleotides are TGTGCCAGCAGGCAGCGGAGGTCCTACGAGCAGTACTTC.

V and J are TRBV28 and TRBJ2-3, with D tentatively TRBD1 (6 bases). The V gene's germline CDR1 is MDHEN and CDR2 SYDVKM. There are 14 residues in the CDR3. The V gene lost 6 bases and the J gene lost 2 bases, with 12 bases spanning the gap. The CDR3 spells CASSVGGSTDTQYF. The CDR3 coding sequence is TGTGCCAGCAGCGTAGGGGGTTCCACAGATACGCAGTATTTT.

This sequence joins TRBV7-9 and TRBJ2-2, with D maybe TRBD1 (6 bases). The V gene lost 1 base and the J gene lost 7 bases, with 10 bases spanning the gap. Germline CDR1 is SEHNR and CDR2 is FQNEAQ (reference sequence). This CDR3 spans 14 amino acids. In DNA, the CDR3 is TGTGCCAGCAGCTTAGGGACAGAAAGCGGGGAGCTGTTTTTT. It yields the protein CASSLGTESGELFF.

The chain employs TRBV7-9 and TRBJ2-3; D possibly corresponds to TRBD1 (6 bases). Germline-derived CDR1 and CDR2 are SEHNR and FQNEAQ (reference sequence). CDR3 length: 14 amino acids. The V and J ends lost 0 bases and 6 bases respectively, with 10 bases between them. CDR3 coding DNA: TGTGCCAGCAGCTTAGCACAGGGCAGCGATACGCAGTATTTT. Amino acid sequence: CASSLAQGSDTQYF.

This sequence joins TRBV10-2 and TRBJ2-1, with a tentative D call TRBD1 (5 bases). Trimming left V 3 bases short and J 0 bases short, with 12 bases between. CDR1 WSHSY and CDR2 SAAADI come from the germline V gene. The CDR3 is 16 amino acids. The CDR3 DNA sequence: TGCGCCAGCAGTGAAAAGTCAGGGCTCTCCTACAATGAGCAGTTCTTC. This gives the protein CASSEKSGLSYNEQFF.

The V and J genes are TRBV5-1 and TRBJ1-6; possibly TRBD1 for D (5 bases). Looked up from germline, CDR1 is SGHRS and CDR2 is YFSETQ. This CDR3 is built from 13 residues. Deletions cut 3 bases from V and 9 bases from J, with 10 bases between. CDR3 in DNA: TGCGCCAGCAGCTCGGGGGGTAGTTCACCCCTCCACTTT. Its protein product is CASSSGGSSPLHF.

The V and J genes are TRBV7-9 and TRBJ1-2; D unclear. V lost 1 base to trimming and J lost 8 bases, with 17 bases between them. The CDR3 spans 15 residues. Germline V gives CDR1 SEHNR, CDR2 FQNEAQ (reference sequence). The CDR3 DNA follows: TGTGCCAGCAGCTTAGGAACAGTGGAAAGTCGCGGCTACACCTTC. Translation gives CASSLGTVESRGYTF.

A few counts support this clone. The CDR3 DNA sequence: TGTGCCAGCAGCGTAGCCAGCGGCGAGACGGGCGAGCAGTACTTC. This codes for CASSVASGETGEQYF. The chain employs TRBV9 and TRBJ2-7; tentatively, D is TRBD2 (5 bases). Germline V lookup: CDR1 SGDLS, CDR2 YYNGEE. The CDR3 loop spans 15 amino acids. Trimming pared 0 bases from V and 6 bases from J, leaving 16 bases between.

The genes are TRBV9 and TRBJ1-2; D gene unclear. The CDR3 length is 12 residues. The germline V gene has CDR1 SGDLS and CDR2 YYNGEE. Trimming shortened V by 3 bases and J by 14 bases, and 17 bases separated the two germline ends. For the CDR3, the DNA is TGTGCCAGCAGCGCCGACGGGAGCCGCTGGACCTTC. This codes for CASSADGSRWTF. Complete variable domain (other parts from reference TRBV9 and TRBJ1-2): DSGVTQTPKHLITATGQRVTLRCSPRSGDLSVYWYQQSLDQGLQFLIQYYNGEERAKGNILERFSAQQFPDLHSELNLSSLELGDSALYFCASSADGSRWTFGSGTRLTVV.

V usage is TRBV7-8 and J usage is TRBJ2-3; D call uncertain. Trimming stripped 4 bases from V and 2 bases from J, with 13 bases between. Germline CDR1 and CDR2: SGHVS and FQNEAQ. There are 15 residues in the CDR3. The CDR3 reads CASSSRSANTDTQYF. The CDR3 DNA reads as TGTGCCAGCAGCTCGCGGTCCGCTAACACAGATACGCAGTATTTT.

The chain combines TRBV29-1 with TRBJ2-1, with 8 bases aligning to TRBD2. V gave up 6 bases and J gave up 4 bases; unmatched junction bases: 5. The CDR3 consists of 13 residues. CDR1 is SQVTM and CDR2 is ANQGSEA in the germline V gene. DNA of the CDR3: TGCAGCGTGACGGGGGGGGCATACAATGAGCAGTTCTTC. Translated, it gives CSVTGGAYNEQFF.

J is TRBJ1-1 and V is TRBV7-9; perhaps TRBD1 as D (5 bases). Germline CDR1 reads SEHNR; CDR2 reads FQNEAQ (reference sequence). V was clipped by 5 bases and J by 1 base, with 11 bases between them. The CDR3 consists of 14 residues. The CDR3 spells CASSNQGQNTEAFF. For the CDR3, the DNA is TGTGCCAGCAGCAACCAGGGCCAGAACACTGAAGCTTTCTTT.

The chain has TRBV3-1 (or the pseudogene TRBV3-2) and TRBJ2-2; TRBD1 might be the D (6 bases). V was cut by 4 bases and J by 2 bases, with 11 bases left in between. The CDR3 spans 15 residues. Germline CDR1 LGHDT, CDR2 YNNKEL (reference sequence). The CDR3 loop is CASSRVQGNTGELFF. CDR3 in DNA: TGTGCCAGCAGCCGAGTACAGGGAAACACCGGGGAGCTGTTTTTT.

In this sample, this clone turned up a few times. The chain employs TRBV5-1 and TRBJ2-1, with 8 bases that match TRBD2. CDR1 and CDR2 from the germline V gene are SGHRS and YFSETQ. There are 15 residues in the CDR3. The V segment lost 1 base and the J segment 5 bases; nucleotides outside the gene matches: 5. This chain's CDR3 is CASSLIAGGHNEQFF. In DNA form, the CDR3 reads TGCGCCAGCAGCTTGATTGCGGGGGGCCACAATGAGCAGTTCTTC.

The chain recombines TRBV10-3 with TRBJ2-3; 8 nucleotides agree with TRBD1. From germline, CDR1 is ENHRY and CDR2 SYGVKD. The CDR3 loop spans 15 amino acids. The ends lost 5 bases at V and 0 bases at J; junction bases unmatched: 4. The CDR3 coding sequence is TGTGCCATCAGTCCGGGACAGGCTAGCACAGATACGCAGTATTTT. Residues: CAISPGQASTDTQYF.

This clone appeared once. The chain combines TRBV7-7 with TRBJ2-5; 7 bases line up with TRBD2. The ends lost 5 bases at V and 1 base at J; junction bases unmatched: 7. The CDR3 consists of 15 residues. Per germline, CDR1 SSHAT and CDR2 FNYEAQ (reference sequence). This chain's CDR3 is CASSPPGGGQETQYF. The CDR3 DNA reads TGTGCCAGCAGCCCGCCTGGCGGGGGCCAAGAGACCCAGTACTTC. The complete variable domain, with remaining parts taken from reference TRBV7-7 and TRBJ2-5, reads GAGVSQSPRYKVTKRGQDVTLRCDPISSHATLYWYQQALGQGPEFLTYFNYEAQPDKSGLPSDRFSAERPEGSISTLTIQRTEQRDSAMYRCASSPPGGGQETQYFGPGTRLLVL.

CDR3 amino acids: CASSHPIKGQGLNSYEQYF. DNA of the CDR3: TGCGCCAGCAGCCATCCGATTAAGGGACAGGGATTAAACTCCTACGAGCAGTACTTC. V gene TRBV4-1 combines with J gene TRBJ2-7; 9 nucleotides line up with TRBD1. The CDR3 is 19 amino acids. Germline V lookup: CDR1 MGHRA, CDR2 YSYEKL. The ends lost 3 bases at V and 0 bases at J; junction bases unmatched: 15.

J is TRBJ1-1 and V is TRBV5-1; TRBD1 aligns across 7 bases. The V gene's germline CDR1 is SGHRS and CDR2 YFSETQ. CDR3 length: 13 residues. Trimming cost V 2 bases and J 9 bases; bases outside gene matches: 7. The CDR3 loop reads CASSLGTVRKAFF. CDR3 coding DNA: TGCGCCAGCAGCTTAGGGACAGTTCGCAAAGCTTTCTTT.

This chain uses TRBV27 with TRBJ2-7; 7 nucleotides match TRBD1. Trimming at V came to 6 bases and at J to 3 bases, leaving 11 bases not matched to a gene. The V gene's germline CDR1 is MNHEY and CDR2 SMNVEV (reference sequence). The length of the CDR3 is 15 residues. The CDR3 sequence: CASSSRQGVHYEQYF. The CDR3 DNA reads as TGTGCCAGCAGCTCCCGACAGGGAGTACACTACGAGCAGTACTTC.

The chain links TRBV11-2 to TRBJ2-4, with D perhaps matching TRBD2 (5 bases). CDR1 and CDR2 (germline): SGHAT, FQNNGV. The CDR3 covers 14 residues. The germline V and J ends were trimmed by 6 bases and 0 bases, with 9 bases remaining between them. In DNA form, the CDR3 reads TGTGCCAGCAGTGGGAGACTAGCCAAAAACATTCAGTACTTC. It translates to CASSGRLAKNIQYF.

V is TRBV27 and J is TRBJ2-7; D is perhaps TRBD2 (6 bases). The CDR3 has 12 residues. Germline lookup yields CDR1 MNHEY and CDR2 SMNVEV (reference sequence). V lost 6 bases and J lost 6, with 12 bases in between. CDR3 DNA sequence: TGTGCCAGCAGCAGGACTACCGGCGAGCAGTACTTC. This sequence encodes CASSRTTGEQYF.

This chain uses TRBV4-2 with TRBJ2-1; TRBD2 matches 13 bases. Germline CDR1 LGHNA, CDR2 YNFKEQ. The CDR3 runs to 17 residues. The J segment lost 7 bases and the V segment lost 1 base, leaving 7 bases of the junction unmatched. Written as DNA, the CDR3 is TGTGCCAGCAGCCAAGCTTCACTAGCGGGGGGGAGAAATGAGCAGTTCTTC. The encoded protein is CASSQASLAGGRNEQFF.